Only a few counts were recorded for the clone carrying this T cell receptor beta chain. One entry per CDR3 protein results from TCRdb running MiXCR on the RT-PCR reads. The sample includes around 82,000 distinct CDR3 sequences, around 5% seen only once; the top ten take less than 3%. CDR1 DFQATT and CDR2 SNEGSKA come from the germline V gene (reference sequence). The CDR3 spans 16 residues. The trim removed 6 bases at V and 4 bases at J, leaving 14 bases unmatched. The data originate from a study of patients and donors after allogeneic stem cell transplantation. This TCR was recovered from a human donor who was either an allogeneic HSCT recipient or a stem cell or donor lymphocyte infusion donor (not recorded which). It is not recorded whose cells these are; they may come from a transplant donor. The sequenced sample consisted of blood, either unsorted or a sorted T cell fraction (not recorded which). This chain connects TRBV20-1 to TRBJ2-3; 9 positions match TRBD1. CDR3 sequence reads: CSAKYRGLLRADTQYF. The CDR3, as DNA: TGCAGTGCCAAATACAGGGGGCTCCTTAGAGCAGATACGCAGTATTTT.